This record concerns one TCR beta chain sequence. The antigen is undetermined. The CDR3 length is 14 residues. The germline V gene has CDR1 MNHEY and CDR2 SMNVEV (reference sequence). With 6 bases clipped from V and 0 bases from J, the junction kept 3 bases outside the gene matches. The whole isolated RNA underwent reverse transcription, so sequencing captured expressed TCRB transcripts. Generated by immunoSEQ multiplex PCR, the TCRdb table keeps only in-frame clones and is missing some. The table records about 660,000 clones, over 13% of them present only once. This sample is part of a study of beta chain features in type 1 diabetes. As for the study in general: Healthy donors resembled patients in age, gender and cell yields.

CD45RO/CCR7/CD25/CD127/CD95/CD27 separated CD4+ naive, central memory, regulatory and stem cell-like memory cells by sorting. Study-level results: Naive, central memory and Treg TCRB repertoires seemed to resemble each other more closely in patients than they did in healthy donors. TCRB CDR3s from Type 1 diabetes patients were moderately but significantly shorter in all four CD4+ subsets.

The specimen was naive CD4+ T cells from blood. This sequence was found in a young man with type 1 diabetes. The V gene is TRBV27, the J gene TRBJ1-1; 8 nucleotides align to TRBD1. Here the CDR3 DNA reads TGTGCCAGCAGAATGACAGGGGTGAACACTGAAGCTTTCTTT. Amino acid sequence: CASRMTGVNTEAFF.